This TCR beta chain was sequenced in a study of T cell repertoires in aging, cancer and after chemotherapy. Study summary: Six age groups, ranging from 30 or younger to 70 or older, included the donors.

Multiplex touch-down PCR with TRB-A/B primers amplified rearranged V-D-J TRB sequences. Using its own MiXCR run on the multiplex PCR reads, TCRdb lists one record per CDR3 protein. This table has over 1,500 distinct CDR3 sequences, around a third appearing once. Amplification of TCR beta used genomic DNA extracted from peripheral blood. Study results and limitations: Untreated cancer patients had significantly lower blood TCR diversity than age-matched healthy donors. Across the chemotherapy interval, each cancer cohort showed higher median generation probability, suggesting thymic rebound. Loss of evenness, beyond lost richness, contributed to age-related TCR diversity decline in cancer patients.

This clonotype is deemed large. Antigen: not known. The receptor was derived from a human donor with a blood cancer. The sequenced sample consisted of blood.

The chain's CDR3 is CASSYSPGTGTYGYTF. The CDR3 DNA sequence: TGTGCCAGCAGTTACAGTCCCGGGACCGGCACCTATGGCTACACCTTC. The chain links TRBV6-5 to TRBJ1-2; tentatively, D is TRBD1 (5 bases). The germline V and J ends were trimmed by 2 bases and 4 bases, with 17 bases remaining between them. The CDR3 length is 16 residues. The germline V gene has CDR1 MNHEY and CDR2 SVGAGI.